The 20 T cell receptor beta chains below were found in one sample sequenced in a study of identical twins. Via MiXCR, TCRdb re-called the 5' RACE reads, giving one row per CDR3 protein. Of about 720,000 distinct CDR3 sequences in the sample, roughly 8% were seen once. These same records also appear under a second study, on yellow fever vaccine responses in identical twins.

Sequences were obtained from PBMCs. All receptors derive from a woman aged 18-29 years in good health.

This clonotype was seen a handful of times. CDR3: CASSQEVWAYNEQFF. CDR3 nucleotides: TGTGCCAGCAGCCAAGAGGTCTGGGCCTACAATGAGCAGTTCTTC. J is TRBJ2-1 and V is TRBV4-2; no firm D call. The CDR3 consists of 15 residues. Trimming took off 0 bases at V and 2 bases at J, with 8 bases between the two ends. The germline gives CDR1 LGHNA, CDR2 YNFKEQ.

This clonotype was observed a few times. The chain combines TRBV20-1 with TRBJ1-1; D may be TRBD1 (6 bases). CDR3 length equals 15 residues. Germline V gene lookup returns CDR1 DFQATT and CDR2 SNEGSKA (reference sequence). V was clipped by 0 bases and J by 4 bases, with 15 bases between them. CDR3 region: CSARDDGGLGTEAFF. CDR3 DNA: TGCAGTGCTAGAGATGATGGGGGGCTCGGCACTGAAGCTTTCTTT.

CDR3 sequence reads: CASSYAIPGATNEKLFF. The DNA for the CDR3 is TGTGCCAGCAGTTACGCAATTCCCGGAGCAACTAATGAAAAACTGTTTTTT. This chain links TRBV6-5 with TRBJ1-4; D unresolved. V gave up 2 bases and J gave up 0 bases, with 13 bases separating them. Germline loops: CDR1 MNHEY, CDR2 SVGAGI. This CDR3 region has 17 residues.

A few counts support this clonotype. The chain links TRBV5-1 to TRBJ2-7, with TRBD1 as a possible D gene (5 bases). Trimming took 6 bases from V and 6 from J, leaving 16 bases between them. Germline CDR1 is SGHRS and CDR2 is YFSETQ. The CDR3 consists of 13 residues. The CDR3 bases are TGCGCCAGCACCTACAATGGGCAGGGCGAGCAGTACTTC. It is translated as CASTYNGQGEQYF.

Concerning this clonotype itself: One junction end does not reproduce the germline sequence, and a read error may be involved. This rearrangement joins TRBV12-3 or TRBV12-4 to TRBJ2-2; 8 bases agree with TRBD2. CDR3 length: 15 residues. The CDR3 here is CTSRFGTSLPGELFF. The CDR3 DNA reads TGTACCAGCAGATTCGGGACTAGTCTTCCCGGGGAGCTGTTTTTT.

This clonotype was recorded many times. The chain is built from TRBV7-2 and TRBJ2-1, with TRBD2 as a possible D gene (6 bases). Trimming took off 1 base at V and 8 bases at J, with 9 bases between the two ends. Per the germline V gene, CDR1 is SGHTA and CDR2 is FQGNSA. The CDR3 totals 13 residues. The CDR3 region is CASSLGGVYEQFF. The CDR3 region has the DNA TGTGCCAGCAGCTTAGGGGGGGTGTATGAGCAGTTCTTC. Full variable domain (missing parts from reference TRBV7-2 and TRBJ2-1): GAGVSQSPSNKVTEKGKDVELRCDPISGHTALYWYRQSLGQGLEFLIYFQGNSAPDKSGLPSDRFSAERTGGSVSTLTIQRTQQEDSAVYLCASSLGGVYEQFFGPGTRLTVL.

This clonotype has a handful of counts. The rearrangement uses TRBV7-2 and TRBJ1-1; D gene ambiguous. V lost 1 base to trimming and J lost 4 bases, with 10 bases between them. In germline, CDR1 is SGHTA, CDR2 FQGNSA. The CDR3 is 14 residues long. Here the CDR3 reads CASSLEVGGTEAFF. For the CDR3, the DNA is TGTGCCAGCAGCTTAGAAGTGGGTGGCACTGAAGCTTTCTTT.

Only a few counts were recorded for this clonotype. This chain uses TRBV5-1 with TRBJ2-2; D not resolved. The V end was cut by 0 bases, the J end by 4 bases, with 16 bases between. Germline CDR1 reads SGHRS; CDR2 reads YFSETQ. The CDR3 runs to 17 residues. The CDR3 region has the DNA TGCGCCAGCAGCTTGGTTCGGATCCTATCGTTCACCGGGGAGCTGTTTTTT. Protein sequence: CASSLVRILSFTGELFF.

This clonotype was seen a few times. The chain carries TRBV9 and TRBJ1-4, with D tentatively TRBD1 (6 bases). This CDR3 region has 14 residues. Germline-derived CDR1 and CDR2 are SGDLS and YYNGEE. V gave up 0 bases and J gave up 4 bases, with 7 bases separating them. The CDR3 protein is CASSVGTVNEKLFF. In DNA, the CDR3 is TGTGCCAGCAGCGTAGGGACAGTTAATGAAAAACTGTTTTTT.

The rearrangement uses TRBV12-3 or TRBV12-4 and TRBJ1-1; D perhaps matches TRBD1 (5 bases). This CDR3 contains 12 residues. Trimming left V 6 bases short and J 10 bases short, with 15 bases between. DNA for the CDR3: TGTGCCAGCAGCGCCGTTGAGGGACGAGCTTTCTTT. Residues: CASSAVEGRAFF.

This clonotype has just a few counts. V gene TRBV2 combines with J gene TRBJ1-3; 7 bases are shared with TRBD1. The junction had 5 bases not matched to a gene; V was cut back by 9 bases and J by 0 bases. The CDR3 sequence is 14 residues long. Germline CDR1 is SNHLY and CDR2 is FYNNEI. CDR3 protein: CARGDRDSGNTIYF. CDR3 bases: TGTGCCAGGGGGGACAGAGACTCTGGAAACACCATATATTTT.

This rearrangement joins TRBV25-1 to TRBJ1-4; D not certain. The CDR3 loop spans 15 amino acids. Germline CDR1 MGHDK, CDR2 SYGVNS. The V end was cut by 2 bases, the J end by 6 bases, with 13 bases between. CDR3 amino acids: CASSEHGSGDEKLFF. The DNA for the CDR3 is TGTGCCAGCAGTGAACATGGGAGCGGGGATGAAAAACTGTTTTTT.

This sequence joins TRBV20-1 and TRBJ1-5, with TRBD1 matching 9 bases. This CDR3 is built from 16 residues. Losses at the gene ends were 3 bases for V and 7 bases for J; bases not matched to a gene: 13. Germline V gene data show CDR1 as DFQATT and CDR2 as SNEGSKA (reference sequence). Here the CDR3 reads CSARFRDREAPQPQHF. The CDR3 nucleotides read TGCAGTGCTAGGTTCCGGGACAGGGAGGCTCCCCAGCCCCAGCATTTT.

The table lists this clonotype with many counts. The chain is built from TRBV5-5 and TRBJ2-3, with 10 bases that match TRBD1. The germline V gene encodes CDR1 SGHKS and CDR2 YYEKEE (reference sequence). J lost 3 bases, V lost 0 bases, and 7 bases had no gene match. The CDR3 is 17 amino acids. The CDR3 sequence: CASSLGIRTGGTDTQYF. DNA of the CDR3: TGTGCCAGCAGCTTGGGTATACGGACAGGGGGTACAGATACGCAGTATTTT. The full variable domain, with the rest looked up from reference TRBV5-5 and TRBJ2-3, is DAGVTQSPTHLIKTRGQQVTLRCSPISGHKSVSWYQQVLGQGPQFIFQYYEKEERGRGNFPDRFSARQFPNYSSELNVNALLLGDSALYLCASSLGIRTGGTDTQYFGPGTRLTVL.

V usage is TRBV5-1 and J usage is TRBJ2-5, with 12 bases fitting TRBD2. J was trimmed by 2 bases and V by 4 bases; bases with no gene match: 6. Germline V lookup: CDR1 SGHRS, CDR2 YFSETQ. The CDR3 extends over 16 amino acids. The CDR3 is CASSGLAGRQQETQYF. The DNA for the CDR3 is TGCGCCAGCAGCGGACTAGCGGGACGCCAACAAGAGACCCAGTACTTC.

The chain employs TRBV24-1 and TRBJ2-3; D is possibly TRBD2 (6 bases). The V end lost 9 bases, the J end lost 2 bases, and 17 bases lay between the germline ends. The CDR3 is made up of 15 amino acids. The V gene's germline CDR1 is KGHDR and CDR2 SFDVKD. In DNA form, the CDR3 reads TGTGCCACCCGTAGCGGCTTTGGGGACACAGATACGCAGTATTTT. It translates to CATRSGFGDTDTQYF.

This clonotype was picked up a small number of times. The chain recombines TRBV7-2 with TRBJ2-4; 10 bases match TRBD1. Germline V gene lookup returns CDR1 SGHTA and CDR2 FQGNSA. This CDR3 comprises 15 residues. With 7 bases clipped from V and 8 bases from J, the junction kept 11 bases outside the gene matches. CDR3 DNA sequence: TGTGCCAGCACCTGGGGACAGGGGTTTAAAGACATTCAGTACTTC. Its protein product is CASTWGQGFKDIQYF.

In this sample, this clonotype turned up a few times. In DNA form, the CDR3 reads TGCAGCGCTAGACCCTCGGAGACCCAGTACTTC. This codes for CSARPSETQYF. The chain joins TRBV29-1 to TRBJ2-5; D uncertain. CDR1 SQVTM and CDR2 ANQGSEA come from the germline V gene. V dropped 7 bases and J dropped 5 bases, with 11 bases sitting between them. There are 11 residues in the CDR3. Full variable domain (missing parts from reference TRBV29-1 and TRBJ2-5): SAVISQKPSRDICQRGTSLTIQCQVDSQVTMMFWYRQQPGQSLTLIATANQGSEATYESGFVIDKFPISRPNLTFSTLTVSNMSPEDSSIYLCSARPSETQYFGPGTRLLVL.

This clonotype was counted many times. The rearrangement joins TRBV7-2 to TRBJ2-1; 11 positions agree with TRBD2. Germline V gene sequence: CDR1 SGHTA, CDR2 FQGNSA. This CDR3 spans 17 amino acids. The junction had 10 bases not matched to a gene; V was cut back by 5 bases and J by 4 bases. The CDR3 DNA follows: TGTGCCAGCAGCCCGGATACTTTAGCGGGAGGGTACAATGAGCAGTTCTTC. Translated, it gives CASSPDTLAGGYNEQFF.

The chain employs TRBV5-4 and TRBJ2-7; no reliable D call. Deletions cut 0 bases from V and 2 bases from J, with 9 bases between. The length of the CDR3 is 14 residues. Germline V gives CDR1 SGHNT, CDR2 YYREEE (reference sequence). In DNA, the CDR3 is TGTGCCAGCAGCTTGGAAGGGTCAGCCTACGAGCAGTACTTC. It yields the protein CASSLEGSAYEQYF.